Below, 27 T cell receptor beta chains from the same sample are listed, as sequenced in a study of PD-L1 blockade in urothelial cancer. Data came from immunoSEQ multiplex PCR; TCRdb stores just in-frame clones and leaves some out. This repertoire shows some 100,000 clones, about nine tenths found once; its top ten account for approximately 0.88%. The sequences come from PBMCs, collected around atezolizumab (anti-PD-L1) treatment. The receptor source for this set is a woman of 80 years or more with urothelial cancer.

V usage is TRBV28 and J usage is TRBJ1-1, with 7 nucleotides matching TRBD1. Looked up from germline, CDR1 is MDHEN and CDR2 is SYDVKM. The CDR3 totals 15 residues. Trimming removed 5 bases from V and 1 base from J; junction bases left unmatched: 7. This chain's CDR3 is CASSPNYRGNTEAFF. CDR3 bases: TGTGCCAGCAGTCCTAATTACAGGGGGAACACTGAAGCTTTCTTT. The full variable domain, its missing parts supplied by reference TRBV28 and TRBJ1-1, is DVKVTQSSRYLVKRTGEKVFLECVQDMDHENMFWYRQDPGLGLRLIYFSYDVKMKEKGDIPEGYSVSREKKERFSLILESASTNQTSMYLCASSPNYRGNTEAFFGQGTRLTVV.

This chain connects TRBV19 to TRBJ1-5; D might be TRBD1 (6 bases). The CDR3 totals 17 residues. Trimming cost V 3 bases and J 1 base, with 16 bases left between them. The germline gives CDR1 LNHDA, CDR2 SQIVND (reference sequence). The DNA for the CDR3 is TGTGCCAGTAGTATGCTACCCACAGGGTCAAGCAATCAGCCCCAGCATTTT. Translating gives CASSMLPTGSSNQPQHF.

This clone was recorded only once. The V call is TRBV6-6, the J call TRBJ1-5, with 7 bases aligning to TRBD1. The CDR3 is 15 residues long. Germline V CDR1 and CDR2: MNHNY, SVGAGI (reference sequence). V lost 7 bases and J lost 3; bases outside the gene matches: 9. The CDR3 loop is CASTNEGASNQPQHF. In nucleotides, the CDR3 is TGTGCCAGCACCAACGAGGGGGCATCCAATCAGCCCCAGCATTTT.

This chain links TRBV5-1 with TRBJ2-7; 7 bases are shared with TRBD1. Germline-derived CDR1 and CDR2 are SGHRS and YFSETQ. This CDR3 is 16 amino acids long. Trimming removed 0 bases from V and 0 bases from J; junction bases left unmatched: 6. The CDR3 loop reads CASSLGGTATSYEQYF. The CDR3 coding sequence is TGCGCCAGCAGCTTGGGTGGGACAGCGACCTCCTACGAGCAGTACTTC.

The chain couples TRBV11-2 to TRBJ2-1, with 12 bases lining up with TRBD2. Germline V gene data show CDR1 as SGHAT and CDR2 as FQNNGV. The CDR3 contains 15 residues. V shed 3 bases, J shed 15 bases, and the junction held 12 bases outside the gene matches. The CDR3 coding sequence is TGTGCCAGCAGCTTGGTTGGACTAGCGGGACTCCCGGGGTTCTTC. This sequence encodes CASSLVGLAGLPGFF.

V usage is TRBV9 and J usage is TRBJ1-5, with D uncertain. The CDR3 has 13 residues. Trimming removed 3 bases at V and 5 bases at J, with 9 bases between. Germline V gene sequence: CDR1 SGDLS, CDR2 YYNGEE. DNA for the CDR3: TGTGCCAGCAGCGAACGGGAATATCAGCCCCAGCATTTT. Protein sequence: CASSEREYQPQHF.

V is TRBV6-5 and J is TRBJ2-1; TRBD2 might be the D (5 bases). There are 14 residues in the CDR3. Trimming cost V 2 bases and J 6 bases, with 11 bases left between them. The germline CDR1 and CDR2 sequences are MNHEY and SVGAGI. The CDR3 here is CASSYVDSRNEQFF. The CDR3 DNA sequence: TGTGCCAGCAGTTACGTGGACTCCCGCAATGAGCAGTTCTTC.

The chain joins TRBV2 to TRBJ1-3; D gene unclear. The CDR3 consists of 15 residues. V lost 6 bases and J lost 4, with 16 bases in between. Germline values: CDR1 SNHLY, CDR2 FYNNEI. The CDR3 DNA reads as TGTGCCAGCAGCCTCGGGGAGCTGCGAGGAAACACCATATATTTT. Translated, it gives CASSLGELRGNTIYF.

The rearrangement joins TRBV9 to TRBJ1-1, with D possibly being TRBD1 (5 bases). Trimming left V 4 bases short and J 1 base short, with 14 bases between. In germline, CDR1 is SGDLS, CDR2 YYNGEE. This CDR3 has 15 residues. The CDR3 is CASSPRQLTNTEAFF. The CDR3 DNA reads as TGTGCCAGCAGCCCTAGACAGTTGACGAACACTGAAGCTTTCTTT.

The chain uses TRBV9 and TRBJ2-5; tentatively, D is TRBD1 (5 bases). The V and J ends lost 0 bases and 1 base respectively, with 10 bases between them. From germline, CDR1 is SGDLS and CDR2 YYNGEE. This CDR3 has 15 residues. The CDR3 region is CASSVAAGPQETQYF. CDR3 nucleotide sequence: TGTGCCAGCAGCGTAGCTGCAGGGCCCCAAGAGACCCAGTACTTC.

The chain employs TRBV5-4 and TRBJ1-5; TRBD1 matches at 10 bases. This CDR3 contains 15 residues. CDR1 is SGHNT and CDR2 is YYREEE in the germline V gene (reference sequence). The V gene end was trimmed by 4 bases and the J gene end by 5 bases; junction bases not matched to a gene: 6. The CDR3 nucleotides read TGTGCCAGCAGCCTGTTCGGGACAGGGGATCAGCCCCAGCATTTT. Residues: CASSLFGTGDQPQHF.

The CDR3 is CASSVDGSGYEQYF. The CDR3 region has the DNA TGCGCCAGCAGTGTCGACGGTTCGGGCTACGAGCAGTACTTC. The chain is built from TRBV10-1 and TRBJ2-7; D remains ambiguous. The germline V gene encodes CDR1 WNHNN and CDR2 SYGVQD (reference sequence). The CDR3 has 14 residues. The ends were cut back, 4 bases at V and 3 bases at J, with 13 bases in the middle.

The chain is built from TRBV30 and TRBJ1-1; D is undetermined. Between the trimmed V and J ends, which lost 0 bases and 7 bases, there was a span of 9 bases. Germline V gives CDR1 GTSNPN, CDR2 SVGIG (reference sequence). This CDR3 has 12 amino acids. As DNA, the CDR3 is TGTGCCTGGAGTGTACGGGTGGGTGAAGCTTTCTTT. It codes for CAWSVRVGEAFF. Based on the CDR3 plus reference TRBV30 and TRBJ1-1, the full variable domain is SQTIHQWPATLVQPVGSPLSLECTVEGTSNPNLYWYRQAAGRGLQLLFYSVGIGQISSEVPQNLSASRPQDRQFILSSKKLLLSDSGFYLCAWSVRVGEAFFGQGTRLTVV.

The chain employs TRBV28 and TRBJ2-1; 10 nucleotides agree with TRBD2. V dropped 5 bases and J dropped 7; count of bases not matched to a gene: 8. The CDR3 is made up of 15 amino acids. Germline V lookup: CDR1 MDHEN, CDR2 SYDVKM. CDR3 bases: TGTGCCAGCAGTCCACTAGCGGGAATTACGAATGAGCAGTTCTTC. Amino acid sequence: CASSPLAGITNEQFF.

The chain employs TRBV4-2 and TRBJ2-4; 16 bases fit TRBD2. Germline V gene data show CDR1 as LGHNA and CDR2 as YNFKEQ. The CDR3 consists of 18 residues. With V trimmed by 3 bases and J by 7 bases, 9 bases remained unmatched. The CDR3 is CASSQGGTSGRARNIQYF. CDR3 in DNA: TGTGCCAGCAGCCAGGGGGGGACTAGCGGGAGGGCCCGGAACATTCAGTACTTC.

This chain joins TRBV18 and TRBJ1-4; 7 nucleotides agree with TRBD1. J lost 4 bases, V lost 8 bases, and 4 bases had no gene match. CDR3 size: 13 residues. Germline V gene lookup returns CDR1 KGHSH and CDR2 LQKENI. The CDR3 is CASQGQSNEKLFF. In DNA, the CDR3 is TGTGCCAGCCAGGGACAGAGTAATGAAAAACTGTTTTTT.

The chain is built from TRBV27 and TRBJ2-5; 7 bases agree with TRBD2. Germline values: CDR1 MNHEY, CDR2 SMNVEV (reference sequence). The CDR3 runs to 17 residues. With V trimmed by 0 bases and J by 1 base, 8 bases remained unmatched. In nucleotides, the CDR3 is TGTGCCAGCAGTTTATCGTGGGCGGGAGTGATCCAAGAGACCCAGTACTTC. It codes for CASSLSWAGVIQETQYF.

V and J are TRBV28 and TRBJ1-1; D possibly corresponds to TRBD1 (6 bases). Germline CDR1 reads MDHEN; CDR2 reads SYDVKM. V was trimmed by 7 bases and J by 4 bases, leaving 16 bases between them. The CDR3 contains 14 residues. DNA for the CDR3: TGTGCCAGCAAGGGGTCACAGGGATTCACTGAAGCTTTCTTT. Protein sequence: CASKGSQGFTEAFF.

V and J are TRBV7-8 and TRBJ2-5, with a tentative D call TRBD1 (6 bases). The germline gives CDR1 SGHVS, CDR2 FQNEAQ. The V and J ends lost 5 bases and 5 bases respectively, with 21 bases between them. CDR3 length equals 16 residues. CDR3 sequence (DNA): TGTGCCAGCAGCCCCCGGGACACGGTAGTCCGGGAGACCCAGTACTTC. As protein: CASSPRDTVVRETQYF.

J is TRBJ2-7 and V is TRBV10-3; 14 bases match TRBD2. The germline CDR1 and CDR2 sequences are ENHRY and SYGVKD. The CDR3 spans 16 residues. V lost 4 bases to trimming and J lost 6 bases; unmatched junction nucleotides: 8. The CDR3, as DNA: TGTGCCATCAGTGCAGAGACTAGCGGGAGGGCCCGCGAGCAGTACTTC. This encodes CAISAETSGRAREQYF.

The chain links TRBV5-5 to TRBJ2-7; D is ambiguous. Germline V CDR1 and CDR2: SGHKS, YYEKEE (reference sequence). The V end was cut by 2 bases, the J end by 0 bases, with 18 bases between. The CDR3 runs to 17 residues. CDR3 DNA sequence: TGTGCCAGCAGCTTACCTCCGGAGCCAAACTACTCCTACGAGCAGTACTTC. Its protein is CASSLPPEPNYSYEQYF.

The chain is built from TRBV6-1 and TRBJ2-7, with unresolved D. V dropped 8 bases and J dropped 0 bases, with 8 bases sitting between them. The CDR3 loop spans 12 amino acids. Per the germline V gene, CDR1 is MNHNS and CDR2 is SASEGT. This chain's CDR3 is CASGAPSYEQYF. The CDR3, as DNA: TGTGCCAGCGGAGCGCCCTCCTACGAGCAGTACTTC.

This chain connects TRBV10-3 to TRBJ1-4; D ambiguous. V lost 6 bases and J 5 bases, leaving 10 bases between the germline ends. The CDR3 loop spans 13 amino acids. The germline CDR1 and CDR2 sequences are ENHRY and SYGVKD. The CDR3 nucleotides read TGTGCCATCAGCCCCGGAGGGAATGAAAAACTGTTTTTT. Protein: CAISPGGNEKLFF.

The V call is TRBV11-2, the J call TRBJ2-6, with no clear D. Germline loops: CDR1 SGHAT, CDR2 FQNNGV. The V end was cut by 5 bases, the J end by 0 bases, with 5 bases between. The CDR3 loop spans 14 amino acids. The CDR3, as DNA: TGTGCCAGCAGCGAGAGCTCTGGGGCCAACGTCCTGACTTTC. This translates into CASSESSGANVLTF.

CDR3 coding DNA: TGTGCCAGCAGCGTCGGGGGAGGGGGCACAGATACGCAGTATTTT. It translates to CASSVGGGGTDTQYF. The J gene is TRBJ2-3, the V gene TRBV11-2; 7 bases align to TRBD2. The trim removed 5 bases at V and 1 base at J, leaving 6 bases unmatched. Per germline, CDR1 SGHAT and CDR2 FQNNGV. The CDR3 sequence is 15 residues long.

The CDR3 bases are TGTGCCAGCAGTTTATCTCCCTTCCGGGACACTGAAGCTTTCTTT. It encodes CASSLSPFRDTEAFF. The chain couples TRBV27 to TRBJ1-1; D is unclear. Between the trimmed V and J ends, which lost 0 bases and 3 bases, there was a span of 11 bases. This CDR3 is built from 15 residues. CDR1 MNHEY and CDR2 SMNVEV come from the germline V gene (reference sequence).

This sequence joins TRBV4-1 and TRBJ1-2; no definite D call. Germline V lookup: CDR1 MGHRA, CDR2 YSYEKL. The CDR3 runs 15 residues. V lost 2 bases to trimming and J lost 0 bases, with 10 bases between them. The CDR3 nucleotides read TGCGCCAGCAGCCAATTACACCAATCTAACTATGGCTACACCTTC. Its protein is CASSQLHQSNYGYTF.